Listed here are 16 T cell receptor beta chains from one sample, sequenced in a study of PD-1 blockade in classical Hodgkin lymphoma. Time point in this sample: cycle 4 day 1 (C4D1), after less than 7 weeks of nivolumab. There was relapse after autologous stem cell transplantation in every patient, and there was variation in brentuximab vedotin exposure. Magnetic negative selection of thawed PBMCs was the method by which CD4+ T cells were purified. Profiling relied on immunoSEQ multiplex PCR, and the TCRdb table lists in-frame clones only, not all of them. The sample lists 15,000 to 20,000 clones, 75% seen once, with approximately 2.4% in the top ten. The sample in question was CD4+ T cells from blood, obtained before the fourth cycle of nivolumab. These receptors originate from a human donor with classical Hodgkin lymphoma.

The chain carries TRBV5-6 and TRBJ2-7, with 9 positions matching TRBD1. V dropped 6 bases and J dropped 2; count of bases not matched to a gene: 6. CDR1 and CDR2 (germline): SGHDT, YYEEEE. This CDR3 is 14 amino acids long. The CDR3 is CASTQTGGPYEQYV. CDR3 in DNA: TGTGCCAGCACCCAAACAGGGGGCCCCTACGAGCAGTACGTC.

The V call is TRBV7-9, the J call TRBJ2-7; 7 nucleotides agree with TRBD1. V shed 5 bases, J shed 3 bases, and the junction held 19 bases outside the gene matches. Germline CDR1 reads SEHNR; CDR2 reads FQNEAQ (reference sequence). The CDR3 contains 18 residues. CDR3 protein: CASSRTGEPIGNGYEQYF. CDR3 sequence (DNA): TGTGCCAGCAGCCGGACAGGCGAGCCAATCGGAAATGGCTACGAGCAGTACTTC.

The chain is built from TRBV4-3 and TRBJ2-5; TRBD1 or TRBD2 may be the D gene (6 bases each). The ends were cut back, 0 bases at V and 5 bases at J, with 13 bases in the middle. Germline CDR1 reads LGHNA; CDR2 reads YSLEER. This CDR3 contains 15 residues. The CDR3 spells CASSQDKGGWETQYF. The CDR3 nucleotides are TGCGCCAGCAGCCAAGATAAAGGGGGGTGGGAGACCCAGTACTTC.

The chain employs TRBV10-2 and TRBJ1-2; the D gene is possibly TRBD1 (5 bases). The CDR3 is 13 amino acids. Germline V CDR1 and CDR2: WSHSY, SAAADI. Trimming shortened V by 2 bases and J by 4 bases, and 8 bases separated the two germline ends. The CDR3 here is CASSERGRYGYTF. The DNA of the CDR3 is TGCGCCAGCAGTGAGCGGGGCCGCTATGGCTACACCTTC.

This clone was observed once. Sequence at one end of the junction differs from germline and may be a read error. V is TRBV6-1 and J is TRBJ1-2, with D unclear. In germline, CDR1 is MNHNS, CDR2 SASEGT. This CDR3 is 13 amino acids long. CDR3 in DNA: TGTGCCAGCAGGGAAGCACTACTATATGGCTACACCTTC. Encoded protein: CASREALLYGYTF.

The chain is built from TRBV28 and TRBJ2-2, with D unresolved. The V gene's germline CDR1 is MDHEN and CDR2 SYDVKM. This CDR3 region has 15 residues. V was cut by 4 bases and J by 3 bases, with 12 bases left in between. CDR3 in DNA: TGTGCCAGCAGTTACGACCCCCTCTACACCGGGGAGCTGTTTTTT. Its protein is CASSYDPLYTGELFF.

This clone showed up just a few times. J is TRBJ1-1 and V is TRBV6-1, with D uncertain. This CDR3 spans 14 amino acids. Trimming took 2 bases from V and 1 from J, leaving 8 bases between them. The germline gives CDR1 MNHNS, CDR2 SASEGT. The CDR3 nucleotides are TGTGCCAGCAGTGAAACGGCCGCGAACACTGAAGCTTTCTTT. Amino acids: CASSETAANTEAFF.

The genes are TRBV5-1 and TRBJ1-6, with a possible D match to TRBD1 (5 bases). Trimming removed 0 bases at V and 9 bases at J, with 13 bases between. Germline loops: CDR1 SGHRS, CDR2 YFSETQ. CDR3 length equals 15 residues. The CDR3 is CASSLGGTGVSPLHF. The CDR3 region has the DNA TGCGCCAGCAGCTTGGGTGGGACCGGGGTTTCACCCCTCCACTTT. Full variable domain (rest looked up from reference TRBV5-1 and TRBJ1-6): KAGVTQTPRYLIKTRGQQVTLSCSPISGHRSVSWYQQTPGQGLQFLFEYFSETQRNKGNFPGRFSGRQFSNSRSEMNVSTLELGDSALYLCASSLGGTGVSPLHFGNGTRLTVT.

The chain couples TRBV7-2 to TRBJ2-6; D gene ambiguous. Germline V CDR1 and CDR2: SGHTA, FQGNSA. CDR3 size: 13 residues. V was clipped by 4 bases and J by 2 bases, with 3 bases between them. CDR3 region: CASSSPGANVLTF. The CDR3 bases are TGTGCCAGCAGCTCGCCTGGGGCCAACGTCCTGACTTTC.

The chain couples TRBV28 to TRBJ1-2, with D possibly being TRBD1 (5 bases). CDR1 and CDR2 from the germline V gene are MDHEN and SYDVKM. V shed 7 bases and J shed 8 bases, with 17 bases lying between them. CDR3 length: 13 amino acids. In DNA, the CDR3 is TGTGCCAGCACCCCGGGGGGACCGGGGGGCTACACCTTC. It yields the protein CASTPGGPGGYTF.

V is TRBV30 and J is TRBJ2-5, with 8 bases lining up with TRBD1. The CDR3 has 18 amino acids. Per germline, CDR1 GTSNPN and CDR2 SVGIG (reference sequence). V lost 3 bases and J lost 2; bases outside the gene matches: 17. Written as DNA, the CDR3 is TGTGCCTGGAGGCGCATTCCCGGACAGGGACGGTTACAAGAGACCCAGTACTTC. Encoded protein: CAWRRIPGQGRLQETQYF.

The chain is built from TRBV19 and TRBJ1-5, with a possible D match to TRBD1 (5 bases). The germline V gene encodes CDR1 LNHDA and CDR2 SQIVND (reference sequence). The length of the CDR3 is 14 residues. V lost 3 bases, J lost 6 bases, and 12 bases lay in between. The CDR3 region is CASSILDSGQPQHF. The DNA of the CDR3 is TGTGCCAGTAGTATTCTTGACAGCGGTCAGCCCCAGCATTTT.

This clone ranks as large. The V call is TRBV9, the J call TRBJ1-4, with D unresolved. Trimming took off 1 base at V and 1 base at J, with 5 bases between the two ends. This CDR3 spans 14 amino acids. CDR1 and CDR2 from the germline V gene are SGDLS and YYNGEE. CDR3 region: CASSVSGTNEKLFF. The CDR3, as DNA: TGTGCCAGCAGCGTAAGCGGAACTAATGAAAAACTGTTTTTT.

This sequence joins TRBV5-1 and TRBJ1-6; D is possibly TRBD1 (5 bases). Germline V gene lookup returns CDR1 SGHRS and CDR2 YFSETQ. V lost 4 bases, J lost 6 bases, and 11 bases lay in between. This CDR3 contains 14 residues. DNA of the CDR3: TGCGCCAGCAGCCGGGACGGTTTTAATTCACCCCTCCACTTT. This codes for CASSRDGFNSPLHF.

The chain has TRBV12-5 and TRBJ1-5; no clear D. The V and J ends lost 5 bases and 0 bases respectively, with 14 bases between them. This CDR3 spans 16 amino acids. CDR1 LGHNT and CDR2 FRNRAP come from the germline V gene. The CDR3 spells CASGPPSADSNQPQHF. The DNA for the CDR3 is TGTGCTAGTGGTCCCCCCTCGGCAGATAGCAATCAGCCCCAGCATTTT.

The CDR3 sequence: CAWIRIFSGANVLTF. As DNA, the CDR3 is TGTGCCTGGATTAGGATTTTCTCTGGGGCCAACGTCCTGACTTTC. The chain employs TRBV30 and TRBJ2-6; D call uncertain. CDR3 length equals 15 residues. Germline V gene sequence: CDR1 GTSNPN, CDR2 SVGIG (reference sequence). Between the trimmed V and J ends, which lost 4 bases and 0 bases, there was a span of 10 bases. Looking up the rest from reference TRBV30 and TRBJ2-6 gives the full variable domain: SQTIHQWPATLVQPVGSPLSLECTVEGTSNPNLYWYRQAAGRGLQLLFYSVGIGQISSEVPQNLSASRPQDRQFILSSKKLLLSDSGFYLCAWIRIFSGANVLTFGAGSRLTVL.